The clone carrying this TCR beta chain was recorded once. From germline, CDR1 is SNHLY and CDR2 FYNNEI. This CDR3 spans 13 amino acids. PCR was performed a second time for about 7 to 12 cycles using a sample-barcoded 5' primer and a J-beta primer mix. A template-switch adaptor with 12 random nucleotides tagged each cDNA molecule. In TCRdb, the 5' RACE reads were re-called with MiXCR into one record per CDR3 protein. The table records about 670,000 distinct CDR3 sequences, roughly 41% of them present only once. The data derive from a study of blood T cells in healthy people across ages. Study in general: Template switching recovered approximately one barcoded beta molecule for every two T cells.

The chain is built from TRBV2 and TRBJ2-4, with 7 bases fitting TRBD1. The J call is in doubt because the DNA end fits TRBJ2-7 better. The sequence came from an older man in good health. Sequenced input: blood. For the CDR3, the DNA is TGTGCCAGCCTTCGACAGGGTTACTACGAGCAGTACTTC. It specifies CASLRQGYYEQYF.